This T cell receptor (beta chain) was sequenced during a study of T-cell memory formation after mild COVID-19. For the study at large: TCR clusters were largely donor specific.

A single record per CDR3 protein comes from TCRdb applying MiXCR to the 5' RACE reads. The repertoire holds around 80,000 distinct CDR3 sequences, with roughly 12% as singletons. Study-wide points: Contracting clones, day 15 to 85, had balanced CD4/CD8, and later expanders favored CD4+.

With respect to this clonotype: The antigen is unknown.

V was cut by 5 bases and J by 6 bases, with 12 bases left in between. CDR1 SGHRS and CDR2 YFSETQ come from the germline V gene. The CDR3 contains 13 residues. Material: PBMCs or a T cell subset sorted from them (not recorded which). J is TRBJ1-5 and V is TRBV5-1, with D possibly TRBD1 on 5 matching bases. The sequence was collected from a man aged 18 to 30 who had mild COVID-19 (a few samples of this study predate the infection). Cell type and time point are not known. The CDR3 sequence: CASRVGVGQPQHF. The DNA of the CDR3 is TGCGCCAGCAGGGTAGGGGTTGGTCAGCCCCAGCATTTT.